Listed below are T cell receptor beta chains from one sample, sequenced in a study of blood T cell repertoires in COVID-19. Some clones are missing from TCRdb's copy, which holds only in-frame ones; the method was immunoSEQ multiplex PCR. This table holds 55,000 to 80,000 clones, approximately 91% found once. Source material: peripheral blood. All receptors come from a man over 45 with acute or convalescent COVID-19. Each CDR3 is given with its conserved first and last residue. Fields, in order: J gene, D gene, clone size, V gene, CDR3 DNA, CDR3 protein. D genes are given only for firm matches. Clone size is not always given. Where it is, it says once, few, many or a class for expanded clones.

j_call: TRBJ1-4
d_call: TRBD1
clone_size: NA
v_call: TRBV6-5
cdr3_nt: TGTGCCAGCAGTAGGGACAGGCCAAATGAAAAACTGTTTTTT
cdr3_aa: CASSRDRPNEKLFF

j_call: TRBJ2-1
d_call: NA
clone_size: NA
v_call: TRBV4-2
cdr3_nt: TGTGCCAGCAGCCAAGACAGGGGATACTACAATGAGCAGTTCTTC
cdr3_aa: CASSQDRGYYNEQFF

j_call: TRBJ2-5
d_call: NA
clone_size: once
v_call: TRBV5-1
cdr3_nt: TGCGCCAGCAGCTATAAAGAGACCCAGTACTTC
cdr3_aa: CASSYKETQYF

j_call: TRBJ2-7
d_call: TRBD2
clone_size: NA
v_call: TRBV19
cdr3_nt: TGTGCCAGTAGGGAGCGGGGGGACGCGCCGGAGCAGTACTTC
cdr3_aa: CASRERGDAPEQYF

j_call: TRBJ1-1
d_call: NA
clone_size: NA
v_call: TRBV7-9
cdr3_nt: TGTGCCAGCAGCGTCGGGGGGCATGGCACTGAAGCTTTCTTT
cdr3_aa: CASSVGGHGTEAFF

j_call: TRBJ1-5
d_call: TRBD1
clone_size: NA
v_call: TRBV6-9
cdr3_nt: TGTGCCAGCAGTTACCCCGACAGGGGTGGGAATCAGCCCCAGCATTTT
cdr3_aa: CASSYPDRGGNQPQHF

j_call: TRBJ1-3
d_call: TRBD1
clone_size: NA
v_call: TRBV5-1
cdr3_nt: TGCGCCAGCAGAGCGACAGGGGCAGGGAACACCATATATTTT
cdr3_aa: CASRATGAGNTIYF

j_call: TRBJ2-4
d_call: NA
clone_size: NA
v_call: TRBV14
cdr3_nt: TGTGCCAGCAGCCAAGGGGAAGGGGACATTCAGTACTTC
cdr3_aa: CASSQGEGDIQYF

j_call: TRBJ2-7
d_call: TRBD1
clone_size: NA
v_call: TRBV5-1
cdr3_nt: TGCGCCAGCAGCGTTGGATGGGACAGCATAGGCGAGCAGTACTTC
cdr3_aa: CASSVGWDSIGEQYF

j_call: TRBJ2-3
d_call: TRBD2
clone_size: few
v_call: TRBV7-2
cdr3_nt: TGTGCCAGCAGCCCGAGTCTCGCGGGGGGGGGTACGCAGTATTTT
cdr3_aa: CASSPSLAGGGTQYF

j_call: TRBJ1-1
d_call: NA
clone_size: NA
v_call: TRBV30
cdr3_nt: TGTGCCTCCCTACTCCCGGGAAGGAACACTGAAGCTTTCTTT
cdr3_aa: CASLLPGRNTEAFF

j_call: TRBJ2-1
d_call: NA
clone_size: NA
v_call: TRBV9
cdr3_nt: TGTGCCAGCAGCGTAGAAGTGGGGGGGCAGGATGAGCAGTTCTTC
cdr3_aa: CASSVEVGGQDEQFF

j_call: TRBJ2-3
d_call: TRBD1
clone_size: NA
v_call: TRBV4-1
cdr3_nt: TGCGCCAGCAGCCAAGTTACAGGGGCAGTTGCAGATACGCAGTATTTT
cdr3_aa: CASSQVTGAVADTQYF

j_call: TRBJ1-6
d_call: TRBD1
clone_size: NA
v_call: TRBV7-9
cdr3_nt: TGTGCCAGCAGCTCCGGGACAGACAATTCACCCCTCCACTTT
cdr3_aa: CASSSGTDNSPLHF

j_call: TRBJ2-5
d_call: TRBD2
clone_size: NA
v_call: TRBV5-8
cdr3_nt: TGTGCCAGCTCCGCCCTCGCGGGGTCCGGGGGGGGCGTCGAGACCCAGTACTTC
cdr3_aa: CASSALAGSGGGVETQYF

j_call: TRBJ1-2
d_call: TRBD1
clone_size: NA
v_call: TRBV28
cdr3_nt: TGTGCCAGCAGTTTATCGGAACTAAGGACAGGTCTACGGGGCTACACCTTC
cdr3_aa: CASSLSELRTGLRGYTF

j_call: TRBJ1-2
d_call: NA
clone_size: NA
v_call: TRBV5-1
cdr3_nt: TGCGCCAGCAGCTCTTCAGGGGATCACTATGGCTACACCTTC
cdr3_aa: CASSSSGDHYGYTF

j_call: TRBJ2-3
d_call: TRBD1
clone_size: NA
v_call: TRBV29-1
cdr3_nt: TGCAGCGTAGACGACAGGGGAGAACAAAATACGCAGTATTTT
cdr3_aa: CSVDDRGEQNTQYF

j_call: TRBJ2-7
d_call: TRBD1
clone_size: NA
v_call: TRBV5-1
cdr3_nt: TGCGCCAGCAGCTTGAGTTTTTCGAGACAGGGGGACTACGAGCAGTACTTC
cdr3_aa: CASSLSFSRQGDYEQYF

j_call: TRBJ2-7
d_call: NA
clone_size: NA
v_call: TRBV3-1/TRBV3-2
cdr3_nt: TGTGCCAGCAGCCAAGGTAACAGGCGCATGCAGTACTTC
cdr3_aa: CASSQGNRRMQYF

j_call: TRBJ2-5
d_call: TRBD2
clone_size: NA
v_call: TRBV7-9
cdr3_nt: TGTGCCAGCAGCTTAGGTCAACTAGCGGGGGTAGAGACCCAGTACTTC
cdr3_aa: CASSLGQLAGVETQYF

j_call: TRBJ1-1
d_call: TRBD1
clone_size: NA
v_call: TRBV6-5
cdr3_nt: TGTGCCAGCAGCCGGGGACAGACTATGAACACTGAAGCTTTCTTT
cdr3_aa: CASSRGQTMNTEAFF

j_call: TRBJ2-3
d_call: TRBD2
clone_size: NA
v_call: TRBV5-1
cdr3_nt: TGCGCCAGCAGCTTGATGGGTAGCGGGGGCACAGATACGCAGTATTTT
cdr3_aa: CASSLMGSGGTDTQYF

j_call: TRBJ2-2
d_call: TRBD2
clone_size: NA
v_call: TRBV30
cdr3_nt: TGTGCCTGGAGTGTACCCCCCACTAGCGGGGGGGCTTTAATTACCGGGGAGCTGTTTTTT
cdr3_aa: CAWSVPPTSGGALITGELFF

j_call: TRBJ1-2
d_call: NA
clone_size: NA
v_call: TRBV6-2/TRBV6-3
cdr3_nt: TGTGCCAGCAGTACAACCGGGACAAACTATGGCTACACCTTC
cdr3_aa: CASSTTGTNYGYTF

j_call: TRBJ2-5
d_call: NA
clone_size: NA
v_call: TRBV5-1
cdr3_nt: TGCGCCAGCAGCGACCGGGAACTCGAGGCCCAGTACTTC
cdr3_aa: CASSDRELEAQYF

j_call: TRBJ1-6
d_call: TRBD1
clone_size: NA
v_call: TRBV4-1
cdr3_nt: TGCGCCAGCAGCCAAGCCGGGACAGGGGGCGCGTCTGGGAATTCACCCCTCCACTTT
cdr3_aa: CASSQAGTGGASGNSPLHF

j_call: TRBJ1-2
d_call: NA
clone_size: NA
v_call: TRBV29-1
cdr3_nt: TGCAGCGTTGCAGAGACAGCCTATGGCTACACCTTC
cdr3_aa: CSVAETAYGYTF